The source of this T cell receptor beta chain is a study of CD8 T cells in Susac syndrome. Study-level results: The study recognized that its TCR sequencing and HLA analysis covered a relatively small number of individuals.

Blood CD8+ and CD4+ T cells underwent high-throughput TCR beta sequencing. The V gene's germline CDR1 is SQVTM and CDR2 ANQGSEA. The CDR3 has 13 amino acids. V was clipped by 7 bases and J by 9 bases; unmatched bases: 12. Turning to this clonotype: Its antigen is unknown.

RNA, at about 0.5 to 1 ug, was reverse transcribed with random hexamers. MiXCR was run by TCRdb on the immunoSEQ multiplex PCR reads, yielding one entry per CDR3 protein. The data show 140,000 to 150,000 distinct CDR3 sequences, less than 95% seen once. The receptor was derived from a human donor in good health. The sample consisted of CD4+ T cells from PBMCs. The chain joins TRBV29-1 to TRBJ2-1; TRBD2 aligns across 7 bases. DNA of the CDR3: TGCAGCGCCGCCACTAGCGCGGGAAGTGAGCAGTTCTTC. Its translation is CSAATSAGSEQFF.